The 11 T cell receptor beta chains below were found in one sample sequenced in a study of CD4 T cells in relation to SARS-CoV-2 and coronaviruses. This table comes from immunoSEQ multiplex PCR, and its TCRdb copy is limited to in-frame clones, with some not included. The data hold roughly 38,000 clones, with roughly 84% observed a single time. These receptors have no identified antigens. What was sequenced was naive CD4+ T cells from PBMCs, cultured in vitro. Subset given: naive CD4+ T cells isolated by negative enrichment. The receptors derive from an adult with COVID-19.

The V call is TRBV6-5, the J call TRBJ1-1, with a tentative D call TRBD1 (6 bases). Germline V lookup: CDR1 MNHEY, CDR2 SVGAGI. Deletions cut 8 bases from V and 5 bases from J, with 15 bases between. This CDR3 has 13 residues. CDR3 bases: TGTGCCAGCTCCGTTTGGGGGGCAACTGAAGCTTTCTTT. Encoded protein: CASSVWGATEAFF.

This rearrangement joins TRBV20-1 to TRBJ2-7; no firm D call. V was shortened by 2 bases and J by 12 bases, with 11 bases between the two germline ends. This CDR3 comprises 10 residues. Germline-derived CDR1 and CDR2 are DFQATT and SNEGSKA (reference sequence). CDR3 DNA sequence: TGCAGTGCTAGATTCGAGGCAACGTACTTC. This codes for CSARFEATYF.

This clone has just a few counts. The J gene is TRBJ2-3, the V gene TRBV4-3; D perhaps matches TRBD1 (5 bases). Trimming cost V 0 bases and J 3 bases, with 13 bases left between them. The CDR3 contains 16 residues. CDR1 is LGHNA, CDR2 YSLEER, per germline. In nucleotides, the CDR3 is TGCGCCAGCAGCCAAGAAATGGCAGGGCAGACAGATACGCAGTATTTT. This codes for CASSQEMAGQTDTQYF.

The chain uses TRBV5-4 and TRBJ1-2; D uncertain. Trimming removed 4 bases at V and 7 bases at J, with 14 bases between. The CDR3 sequence is 13 residues long. Per germline, CDR1 SGHNT and CDR2 YYREEE (reference sequence). The CDR3 DNA sequence: TGTGCCAGCAGCCTAGACGGAACCAGTGGCTACACCTTC. As protein: CASSLDGTSGYTF.

The chain combines TRBV5-1 with TRBJ2-3; 10 positions agree with TRBD2. The CDR3 spans 15 residues. Germline values: CDR1 SGHRS, CDR2 YFSETQ. With 7 bases clipped from V and 3 bases from J, the junction kept 8 bases outside the gene matches. This CDR3 reads CASGAGTSETDTQYF. The CDR3 nucleotides read TGCGCCAGCGGGGCCGGGACTAGCGAGACAGATACGCAGTATTTT.

This chain joins TRBV5-1 and TRBJ1-6; 7 bases are a match to TRBD1. The germline gives CDR1 SGHRS, CDR2 YFSETQ. Trimming cost V 1 base and J 8 bases; bases outside gene matches: 6. This CDR3 comprises 15 residues. CDR3 coding DNA: TGCGCCAGCAGCTTGAGGACAGGCCGGGATTCACCCCTCCACTTT. Protein: CASSLRTGRDSPLHF.

The chain joins TRBV14 to TRBJ2-7; D may correspond to TRBD1 or TRBD2 (6 bases each). V dropped 6 bases and J dropped 3 bases, with 24 bases sitting between them. CDR1 and CDR2 (germline): SGHDN, FVKESK. There are 17 residues in the CDR3. Written as DNA, the CDR3 is TGTGCCAGCAGGAAACAGGGTTTGCGGGATAGGGACTACGAGCAGTACTTC. This codes for CASRKQGLRDRDYEQYF.

This clone was observed a handful of times. The chain employs TRBV25-1 and TRBJ2-1; D is unresolved. Germline V gives CDR1 MGHDK, CDR2 SYGVNS. V dropped 8 bases and J dropped 0 bases, with 14 bases sitting between them. This CDR3 region has 15 residues. CDR3 amino acids: CASFPSRDSYNEQFF. CDR3 nucleotides: TGTGCCAGCTTCCCAAGCCGAGACTCCTACAATGAGCAGTTCTTC.

This rearrangement joins TRBV4-2 to TRBJ2-3, with 12 bases lining up with TRBD2. Germline CDR1 is LGHNA and CDR2 is YNFKEQ. The junction had 2 bases not matched to a gene; V was cut back by 1 base and J by 0 bases. This CDR3 is built from 17 residues. The CDR3 here is CASSQGTSGTSTDTQYF. CDR3 nucleotide sequence: TGTGCCAGCAGCCAAGGGACTAGCGGGACTAGCACAGATACGCAGTATTTT.

This chain connects TRBV9 to TRBJ2-2; D possibly corresponds to TRBD2 (8 bases). Germline CDR1 is SGDLS and CDR2 is YYNGEE. With 8 bases removed from V and 4 bases from J, the gap between germline ends came to 18 bases. This CDR3 comprises 15 residues. The CDR3 region has the DNA TGTGCCAGTCAGGGGGTAGCGGGAACCACCGGGGAGCTGTTTTTT. As protein: CASQGVAGTTGELFF.

CDR3 sequence (DNA): TGTGCCAGCAGTGAGACAGGACCTCCCCTCCACTTT. This codes for CASSETGPPLHF. The chain links TRBV2 to TRBJ1-6; weak D call: TRBD1 (6 bases). With 3 bases removed from V and 13 bases from J, the gap between germline ends came to 10 bases. The CDR3 extends over 12 amino acids. Germline V CDR1 and CDR2: SNHLY, FYNNEI.